This entry lists 17 T cell receptor beta chains sequenced from one sample in a study of blood T cell repertoires in COVID-19. The protocol was immunoSEQ multiplex PCR, while the TCRdb copy is restricted to in-frame clones and leaves out a portion. The sample includes about 73,000 clones, roughly 80% of them seen just once. The material sequenced was peripheral blood. These receptor sequences come from a man aged 65 to 79 with COVID-19, enrolled during active disease.

The rearrangement links TRBV5-4 to TRBJ2-7; TRBD2 agrees at 10 bases. Germline V lookup: CDR1 SGHNT, CDR2 YYREEE (reference sequence). This CDR3 has 15 residues. Germline trimming cut 0 bases from V and 3 bases from J; bases unmatched to any gene: 3. CDR3 sequence (DNA): TGTGCCAGCAGCTTGGGCCTAGCGGGAGTCTACGAGCAGTACTTC. It yields the protein CASSLGLAGVYEQYF.

The rearrangement links TRBV5-4 to TRBJ2-7; D is unclear. The germline CDR1 and CDR2 sequences are SGHNT and YYREEE (reference sequence). The CDR3 contains 11 residues. The V gene lost 3 bases and the J gene lost 3 bases, with 4 bases spanning the gap. The CDR3 DNA sequence: TGTGCCAGCAGCTCACACTACGAGCAGTACTTC. This sequence encodes CASSSHYEQYF. Using reference TRBV5-4 and TRBJ2-7 for the parts outside the CDR3, the full variable domain is ETGVTQSPTHLIKTRGQQVTLRCSSQSGHNTVSWYQQALGQGPQFIFQYYREEENGRGNFPPRFSGLQFPNYSSELNVNALELDDSALYLCASSSHYEQYFGPGTRLTVT.

The CDR3 DNA is TGTGCCAGTAGCTCCTGGGGGGAGCGATACAATGAGCAGTTCTTC. It translates to CASSSWGERYNEQFF. The chain recombines TRBV19 with TRBJ2-1, with D maybe TRBD2 (6 bases). The CDR3 sequence is 15 residues long. V shed 6 bases and J shed 4 bases, with 16 bases lying between them. Germline V CDR1 and CDR2: LNHDA, SQIVND (reference sequence).

V and J are TRBV29-1 and TRBJ1-2; TRBD1 aligns across 8 bases. The germline V gene encodes CDR1 SQVTM and CDR2 ANQGSEA. The CDR3 runs 14 residues. The ends lost 4 bases at V and 5 bases at J; junction bases unmatched: 9. The CDR3 spells CSVATGGLWYGYTF. The CDR3 region has the DNA TGCAGCGTTGCTACAGGGGGATTGTGGTATGGCTACACCTTC.

The chain links TRBV12-3 or TRBV12-4 to TRBJ2-1; perhaps TRBD1 as D (5 bases). The CDR3 sequence is 13 residues long. Trimming pared 6 bases from V and 4 bases from J, leaving 10 bases between. CDR3 amino acids: CASSKQDYNEQFF. The DNA for the CDR3 is TGTGCCAGCAGCAAACAGGATTACAATGAGCAGTTCTTC.

This rearrangement joins TRBV10-2 to TRBJ1-4; 9 positions match TRBD1. CDR1 is WSHSY and CDR2 is SAAADI in the germline V gene. V gave up 8 bases and J gave up 7 bases; unmatched junction bases: 8. The CDR3 covers 14 residues. The CDR3 reads CASRSGTGFEKLFF. DNA of the CDR3: TGCGCCAGCCGGTCCGGGACAGGGTTTGAAAAACTGTTTTTT.

The CDR3 loop is CASRSGTGGTGANVLTF. The CDR3 DNA is TGTGCCAGCAGATCCGGGACAGGGGGTACTGGGGCCAACGTCCTGACTTTC. The rearrangement joins TRBV27 to TRBJ2-6, with 11 bases identical to TRBD1. This CDR3 is built from 17 residues. V lost 6 bases and J lost 2; bases outside the gene matches: 6. The germline CDR1 and CDR2 sequences are MNHEY and SMNVEV (reference sequence).

This clone was seen a single time. This rearrangement joins TRBV6-6 to TRBJ2-7; tentatively, D is TRBD1 (6 bases). Germline values: CDR1 MNHNY, CDR2 SVGAGI (reference sequence). This CDR3 is built from 14 residues. V was trimmed by 0 bases and J by 2 bases, leaving 8 bases between them. The CDR3 protein is CASSYSAGAYEQYF. The CDR3 DNA sequence: TGTGCCAGCAGTTACTCGGCAGGGGCCTACGAGCAGTACTTC.

V and J are TRBV7-3 and TRBJ1-4, with a possible D match to TRBD1 (6 bases). The length of the CDR3 is 15 residues. Germline assignment: CDR1 SGHTA and CDR2 FQGTGA. The V and J ends lost 5 bases and 3 bases respectively, with 13 bases between them. The CDR3 loop reads CASSARGAANEKLFF. Written as DNA, the CDR3 is TGTGCCAGCAGCGCCCGGGGGGCAGCTAATGAAAAACTGTTTTTT.

The chain couples TRBV5-4 to TRBJ2-7; 11 bases agree with TRBD1. The CDR3 runs to 15 residues. After removal of 0 bases from V and 4 bases from J, the junction contained 3 bases not matched to a gene. CDR1 is SGHNT and CDR2 is YYREEE in the germline V gene (reference sequence). CDR3 protein: CASSLEDRGRYEQYF. The CDR3 DNA reads TGTGCCAGCAGCTTGGAGGACAGGGGGCGTTACGAGCAGTACTTC. Based on the CDR3 plus reference TRBV5-4 and TRBJ2-7, the full variable domain is ETGVTQSPTHLIKTRGQQVTLRCSSQSGHNTVSWYQQALGQGPQFIFQYYREEENGRGNFPPRFSGLQFPNYSSELNVNALELDDSALYLCASSLEDRGRYEQYFGPGTRLTVT.

This clone was picked up one time. The chain links TRBV6-5 to TRBJ2-3, with TRBD2 matching over 10 bases. The CDR3 is made up of 15 amino acids. The V gene's germline CDR1 is MNHEY and CDR2 SVGAGI. V was clipped by 5 bases and J by 4 bases; unmatched bases: 6. The CDR3, as DNA: TGTGCCAGCAGTATTGGCCTAGCGGGAGCAGATACGCAGTATTTT. This translates into CASSIGLAGADTQYF.

V gene TRBV18 combines with J gene TRBJ1-4; 7 nucleotides align to TRBD1. Per germline, CDR1 KGHSH and CDR2 LQKENI. The CDR3 has 17 amino acids. Trimming removed 3 bases from V and 3 bases from J; junction bases left unmatched: 10. CDR3: CASSPVYKGAANEKLFF. DNA for the CDR3: TGTGCCAGCTCACCGGTGTATAAGGGGGCGGCTAATGAAAAACTGTTTTTT.

The CDR3 reads CARTLSEGRGEQYF. The CDR3 region has the DNA TGTGCCAGAACCCTTTCAGAGGGGAGGGGCGAGCAGTACTTC. This rearrangement joins TRBV2 to TRBJ2-7; TRBD2 matches at 7 bases. This CDR3 has 14 amino acids. The junction had 14 bases not matched to a gene; V was cut back by 9 bases and J by 6 bases. Germline V gene lookup returns CDR1 SNHLY and CDR2 FYNNEI.

The rearrangement uses TRBV28 and TRBJ1-2, with D maybe TRBD1 (6 bases). With 10 bases removed from V and 6 bases from J, the gap between germline ends came to 21 bases. The germline CDR1 and CDR2 sequences are MDHEN and SYDVKM. This CDR3 is 14 amino acids long. The CDR3 loop is CANREQGDRDGYTF. The CDR3 DNA follows: TGTGCCAATAGAGAACAGGGCGATAGGGATGGCTACACCTTC.

This clone has only one observation. The rearrangement joins TRBV5-4 to TRBJ2-1, with 7 bases lining up with TRBD2. Germline assignment: CDR1 SGHNT and CDR2 YYREEE (reference sequence). This CDR3 region has 15 residues. With 2 bases clipped from V and 5 bases from J, the junction kept 7 bases outside the gene matches. CDR3 DNA sequence: TGTGCCAGCAGCTTCCCGGGACTACCTAACAATGAGCAGTTCTTC. It translates to CASSFPGLPNNEQFF.

This clone was detected only a few times. The chain uses TRBV7-2 and TRBJ1-5; D might be TRBD1 (6 bases). V was cut by 5 bases and J by 9 bases, with 17 bases left in between. The germline CDR1 and CDR2 sequences are SGHTA and FQGNSA. This CDR3 is 14 amino acids long. CDR3 coding DNA: TGTGCCAGCAGCCTAGAACAGGGCAATGGGCCCCAGCATTTT. Translated: CASSLEQGNGPQHF.

This chain links TRBV19 with TRBJ1-2; D ambiguous. CDR1 LNHDA and CDR2 SQIVND come from the germline V gene (reference sequence). The CDR3 runs to 14 residues. V gave up 5 bases and J gave up 7 bases, with 17 bases separating them. The CDR3 is CASSPRVVNPGYTF. In nucleotides, the CDR3 is TGTGCCAGTAGTCCCCGGGTCGTGAATCCTGGCTACACCTTC.